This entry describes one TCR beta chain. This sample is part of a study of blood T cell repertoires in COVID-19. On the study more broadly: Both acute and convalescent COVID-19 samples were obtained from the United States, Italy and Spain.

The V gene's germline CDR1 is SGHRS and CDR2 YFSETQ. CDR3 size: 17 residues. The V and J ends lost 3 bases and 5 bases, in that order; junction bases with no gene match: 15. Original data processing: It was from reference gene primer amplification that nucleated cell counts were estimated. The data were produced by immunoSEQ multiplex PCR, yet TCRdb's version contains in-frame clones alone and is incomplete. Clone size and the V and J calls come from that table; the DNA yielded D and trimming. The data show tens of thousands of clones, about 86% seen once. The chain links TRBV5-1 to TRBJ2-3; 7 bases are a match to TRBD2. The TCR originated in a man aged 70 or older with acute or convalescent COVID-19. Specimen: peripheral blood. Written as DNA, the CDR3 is TGCGCCAGCAGCTCGGCCCGGCTAGGACTAGTTGGAGATACGCAGTATTTT. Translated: CASSSARLGLVGDTQYF. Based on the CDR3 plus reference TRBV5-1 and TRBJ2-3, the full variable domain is KAGVTQTPRYLIKTRGQQVTLSCSPISGHRSVSWYQQTPGQGLQFLFEYFSETQRNKGNFPGRFSGRQFSNSRSEMNVSTLELGDSALYLCASSSARLGLVGDTQYFGPGTRLTVL.